These T cell receptor beta chains were read from a single sample in a study of response to subunit inactivated influenza vaccine. Using its own MiXCR run on the RT-PCR reads, TCRdb lists one record per CDR3 protein. This table has about 170,000 distinct CDR3 sequences, about 10% appearing once. The specimen comprised CD8+ T cells sorted from PBMCs, sampled roughly 24 months after vaccination. Source of these receptors: a man between 50 and 69 years old who received an inactivated influenza vaccine. CDR3s leave out the opening cysteine and the closing phenylalanine or tryptophan.

TRBJ2-3,TRBV29-1,SVSGARTDTQY
TRBJ2-7,TRBV5-1,ASSIGQGGSYEQY
TRBJ2-2,TRBV7-9,ASSSGLVELF
TRBJ2-1,TRBV15,ATSRKRREVNNEQF
TRBJ2-7,TRBV9,ASSVADSTYEQY
TRBJ1-6,TRBV7-6,ASSEGSGVDNSPLH
TRBJ2-1,TRBV5-1,ASRVDMGQGAYNEQF
TRBJ2-7,TRBV11-2,ASSWMGASYEQY
TRBJ2-1,TRBV27,ASSLAGLFREQF
TRBJ1-2,TRBV2,ASTYPTRPTYGYT
TRBJ2-3,TRBV11-2,ASSLGRGIAASSTDTQY
TRBJ2-5,TRBV20-1,SAIWTSGETQY
TRBJ1-1,TRBV6-5,ASSYSISMNTEAF
TRBJ2-7,TRBV18,ASSLYRGERYEQY
TRBJ2-7,TRBV27,ASSLGLADYEQY
TRBJ2-7,TRBV3-1,ASSQGISGLDYEQY
TRBJ1-2,TRBV20-1,SGKRRGYGYT
TRBJ2-7,TRBV7-9,ASSSKGWAQQY
TRBJ2-5,TRBV3-1,ASSPVRTRGKETQY
TRBJ2-1,TRBV7-2,ASSKPAGTSGRLLF
TRBJ2-1,TRBV5-1,ASSPTYSYNEQF
TRBJ2-7,TRBV27,ASSRFGGEHPYEQY
TRBJ2-2,TRBV12-3/TRBV12-4,ASSLAIAGGFDGELF
TRBJ2-3,TRBV9,ASSVSGTWDTQY
TRBJ2-7,TRBV4-3,ASSHLSGTSYEQY
TRBJ2-1,TRBV5-1,ASGGGGSYNEQF
TRBJ1-1,TRBV16,ASSQSGTGTYTEAF
TRBJ1-1,TRBV14,ASSQEGENTEAF
TRBJ2-7,TRBV29-1,SVEAGGAYEQY
TRBJ2-3,TRBV7-9,ASSPIDGKDPDTQY
TRBJ2-5,TRBV25-1,ASSSPGLAGEETQY
TRBJ2-7,TRBV4-3,ASSQGLAGGPGEQY
TRBJ2-7,TRBV10-3,AISDSDRTYEQY
TRBJ2-1,TRBV4-3,ASSQSIALSSYNEQF
TRBJ2-7,TRBV15,ATSSVSLSGVTYEQY
TRBJ2-5,TRBV4-1,ASSQVLSGGYQETQY
TRBJ2-1,TRBV29-1,SASGLAGGLSSYNEQF
TRBJ2-7,TRBV30,AWSPLPTDSYEQY
TRBJ2-3,TRBV12-3/TRBV12-4,ASSLALGAGYATDTQY
TRBJ2-3,TRBV9,ASSVVTSDTQY
TRBJ2-1,TRBV20-1,SAHYRGHDNEQF
TRBJ2-3,TRBV12-3/TRBV12-4,ASSLGGGAKDTQY
TRBJ2-5,TRBV6-2/TRBV6-3,ASSYRLEGIETQY
TRBJ2-6,TRBV19,ASSIFGSSSGANVLT
TRBJ2-7,TRBV5-1,ASSLLPGGHEQY
TRBJ2-3,TRBV9,ASSVGPEDWELTDTQY
TRBJ2-7,TRBV7-8,ASSLASGNRYEQY
TRBJ2-7,TRBV7-2,ASSLFPAYEQY
TRBJ2-4,TRBV20-1,SAISGGEAKNIQY
TRBJ2-3,TRBV4-1,ASSNPGTDTQY
TRBJ2-3,TRBV12-3/TRBV12-4,ASSLGSTDTQY
TRBJ1-6,TRBV7-9,ASNAGTENSPLH
TRBJ2-1,TRBV7-9,ASSHSSGQYNEQF
TRBJ2-7,TRBV7-9,ASSPKGVKYEQY
TRBJ2-7,TRBV29-1,SVEQRGGDYEQY
TRBJ2-7,TRBV20-1,SAEVWGTTYEQY
TRBJ2-2,TRBV6-2/TRBV6-3,ASKGPKTEITELF
TRBJ2-1,TRBV14,ASSRGLAGAPIYNEQF
TRBJ2-2,TRBV21-1,ASSPKPGPTAGSCF